The rows below give T cell receptor beta chains drawn from one sample of a study of T-cell memory formation after mild COVID-19. TCRdb reanalysed the 5' RACE reads using MiXCR and keeps one entry per CDR3 protein. The profile shows 450,000 to 700,000 distinct CDR3 sequences, roughly 18% of them singletons. The sequencing sample was made of PBMCs or a T cell subset sorted from them (not recorded which). These receptors came from an adult woman who had mild COVID-19 (a few samples of this study predate the infection). Cell type and time point are not known. The CDR3 runs from the conserved cysteine through the conserved F or W. The D gene is left open where the match is weak. Size is omitted from some rows. Given values are once, few, many or a class for expanded clones.

cdr3_aa,cdr3_nt,d_call,v_call,j_call,clone_size
CASSSRQGVDYGYTF,TGCGCCAGCAGTTCCCGACAGGGGGTCGACTATGGCTACACCTTC,TRBD1,TRBV5-1,TRBJ1-2,-
CASSLSVLWEQYF,TGTGCCAGCAGCTTAAGCGTTTTGTGGGAGCAGTACTTC,-,TRBV7-2,TRBJ2-7,many
CASSEFDGGGQPQHF,TGTGCCAGCAGTGAATTCGATGGGGGAGGCCAGCCCCAGCATTTT,-,TRBV6-1,TRBJ1-5,-
CASSLERTVNEQFF,TGTGCCAGCAGCTTAGAGAGGACTGTAAATGAGCAGTTCTTC,-,TRBV7-2,TRBJ2-1,-
CATHRGSENSPLHF,TGTGCCACCCATCGGGGCAGCGAGAATTCACCCCTCCACTTT,-,TRBV27,TRBJ1-6,-
CASSESDGYSGNTIYF,TGTGCCAGCAGTGAATCTGACGGATACTCTGGAAACACCATATATTTT,-,TRBV6-1,TRBJ1-3,-
CASSVLLAGPDTQYF,TGTGCCAGCAGTGTCCTACTAGCGGGACCAGATACGCAGTATTTT,TRBD2,TRBV6-2/TRBV6-3,TRBJ2-3,-
CASSPGTSGLRGNEQFF,TGTGCCAGCAGCCCCGGGACTAGCGGGCTTCGGGGCAATGAGCAGTTCTTC,TRBD2,TRBV6-5,TRBJ2-1,-
CASSTGGKSSYEQYF,TGTGCCAGCTCAACGGGCGGGAAAAGCTCCTACGAGCAGTACTTC,-,TRBV11-3,TRBJ2-7,-
CASSLDTGGYEQYF,TGTGCCAGCAGCTTAGATACAGGGGGCTACGAGCAGTACTTC,TRBD1,TRBV7-8,TRBJ2-7,-
CASSGNTGVGQPQHF,TGTGCCAGCAGCGGAAACACAGGGGTAGGACAGCCCCAGCATTTT,TRBD1,TRBV7-8,TRBJ1-5,-
CASSTKSDQETQYF,TGTGCCAGCAGTACCAAGTCGGACCAAGAGACCCAGTACTTC,-,TRBV12-3/TRBV12-4,TRBJ2-5,few
CATQRTLGHYNEQFF,TGTGCCACTCAGAGGACTCTGGGGCATTACAATGAGCAGTTCTTC,-,TRBV25-1,TRBJ2-1,-
CASGYRDSTNEKLFF,TGCGCCAGCGGGTACAGGGATTCAACTAATGAAAAACTGTTTTTT,-,TRBV5-1,TRBJ1-4,few
CASSYSGKRGAGNTIYF,TGTGCCAGCAGTTACTCGGGGAAAAGGGGTGCTGGAAACACCATATATTTT,-,TRBV6-6,TRBJ1-3,few
CASSYFGAEAFF,TGTGCCAGCAGTTACTTCGGGGCTGAAGCTTTCTTT,-,TRBV6-5,TRBJ1-1,few
CASSLQGTGTGETQYF,TGTGCCAGCAGCTTACAGGGTACTGGGACAGGGGAGACCCAGTACTTC,TRBD1,TRBV7-9,TRBJ2-5,-
CSARPSPSGRASEQYF,TGCAGTGCTAGACCCTCCCCTAGCGGGAGGGCCTCCGAGCAGTACTTC,TRBD2,TRBV20-1,TRBJ2-7,few
CSVVGLSYEQYF,TGCAGCGTTGTGGGACTCTCCTACGAGCAGTACTTC,-,TRBV29-1,TRBJ2-7,-
CSVEVPYGQGSFFSTDTQYF,TGCAGCGTTGAAGTACCATACGGACAGGGATCTTTTTTCTCCACAGATACGCAGTATTTT,TRBD1,TRBV29-1,TRBJ2-3,few
CASRGQGTLDEQYF,TGCGCCAGCAGAGGACAGGGAACATTGGACGAGCAGTACTTC,TRBD1,TRBV10-2,TRBJ2-7,few
CASSPQRTSGVTSSYNEQFF,TGTGCCAGCAGCCCGCAACGGACTAGCGGGGTGACTTCCTCCTACAATGAGCAGTTCTTC,TRBD2,TRBV3-1,TRBJ2-1,few
CASSLARASGGVYEQYF,TGTGCCAGCAGCTTGGCTAGGGCTAGCGGGGGGGTCTACGAGCAGTACTTC,TRBD2,TRBV5-4,TRBJ2-7,few
CASTPGGTVEKLFF,TGTGCCAGCACCCCGGGGGGTACAGTTGAAAAACTGTTTTTT,-,TRBV9,TRBJ1-4,-
CTWSSVISYEQYF,TGTACCTGGAGTAGCGTGATCTCCTACGAGCAGTACTTC,-,TRBV30,TRBJ2-7,few
CASSPQGLGETGELFF,TGTGCCAGCTCACCACAGGGACTCGGCGAAACCGGGGAGCTGTTTTTT,-,TRBV18,TRBJ2-2,few
CASSLMDRVHEQYF,TGCGCCAGCAGCTTAATGGACAGGGTCCACGAGCAGTACTTC,TRBD1,TRBV5-1,TRBJ2-7,-
CASSQGSGRYGYTF,TGTGCCAGCAGCCAAGGGTCAGGGCGCTATGGCTACACCTTC,-,TRBV4-2,TRBJ1-2,-